This T cell receptor beta chain was recorded in a study of T-cell reconstitution after alpha-beta-depleted transplantation in children. The study, taken as a whole, reports: At the one-year point after transplant, T-cell counts and TCRbeta diversity were found to come mostly from T cells that had been newly produced. Reports say that about two months after transplant, the alpha-beta T cells came out of several hundred graft clones that had expanded.

The trim removed 2 bases at V and 0 bases at J, leaving 9 bases unmatched. The CDR3 spans 17 residues. Germline assignment: CDR1 DFQATT and CDR2 SNEGSKA (reference sequence). Construction of the TCRbeta library involved unique molecular identifiers. TCRdb passed the PCR reads through MiXCR, listing each CDR3 protein once. The table has about a million distinct CDR3 sequences, around 30% seen once; the top ten hold roughly 31%. The table lists this clonotype with a few counts. Its specificity is not known. The rearrangement links TRBV20-1 to TRBJ2-5, with 10 bases matching TRBD2. The receptor comes from a boy in the first two years of life who had a stem cell transplant for SCID, so the T cells may come from the graft donor. Here the sequenced sample was PBMCs, mostly from graft donor cells, taken 360 days after TCRalphabeta/CD19-depleted stem cell transplant. CDR3 sequence: CSARRLAGALYQETQYF. The CDR3, as DNA: TGCAGTGCTAGACGCCTAGCGGGGGCCTTGTACCAAGAGACCCAGTACTTC.